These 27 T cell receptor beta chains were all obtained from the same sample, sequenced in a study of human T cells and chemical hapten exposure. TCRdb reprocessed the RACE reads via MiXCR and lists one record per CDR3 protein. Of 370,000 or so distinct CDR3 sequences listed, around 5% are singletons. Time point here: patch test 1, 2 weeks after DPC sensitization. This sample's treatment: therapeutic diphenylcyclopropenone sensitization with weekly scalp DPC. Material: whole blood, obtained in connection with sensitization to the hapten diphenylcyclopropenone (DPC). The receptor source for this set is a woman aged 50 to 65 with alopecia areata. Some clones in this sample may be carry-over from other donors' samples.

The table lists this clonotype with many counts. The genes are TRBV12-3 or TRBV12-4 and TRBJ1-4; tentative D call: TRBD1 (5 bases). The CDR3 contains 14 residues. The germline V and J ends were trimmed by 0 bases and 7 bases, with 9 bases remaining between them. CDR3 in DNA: TGTGCCAGCAGTTTAGCGCAGGGCGGTGAAAAACTGTTTTTT. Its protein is CASSLAQGGEKLFF.

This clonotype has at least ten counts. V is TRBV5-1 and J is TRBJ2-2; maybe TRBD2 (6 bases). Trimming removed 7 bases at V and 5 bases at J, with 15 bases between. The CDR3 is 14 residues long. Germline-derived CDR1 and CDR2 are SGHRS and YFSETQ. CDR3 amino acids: CASRPAGLTGELFF. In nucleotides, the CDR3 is TGCGCCAGCCGCCCAGCAGGACTAACCGGGGAGCTGTTTTTT.

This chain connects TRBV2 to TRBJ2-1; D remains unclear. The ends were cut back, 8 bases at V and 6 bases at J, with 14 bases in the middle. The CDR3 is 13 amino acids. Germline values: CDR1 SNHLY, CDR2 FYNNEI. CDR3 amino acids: CASSRPRSNEQFF. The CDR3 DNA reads TGTGCCAGCTCGAGACCACGGAGCAATGAGCAGTTCTTC.

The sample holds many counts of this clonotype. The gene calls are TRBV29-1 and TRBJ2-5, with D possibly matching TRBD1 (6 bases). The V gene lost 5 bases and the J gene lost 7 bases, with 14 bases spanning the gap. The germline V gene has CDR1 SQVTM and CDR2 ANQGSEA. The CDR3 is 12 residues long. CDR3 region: CSVRDRPGTQYF. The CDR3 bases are TGCAGCGTTCGCGACAGGCCAGGGACCCAGTACTTC.

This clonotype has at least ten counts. The DNA for the CDR3 is TGTGCCACCAGCAGAGATCGGGGGGGAGCGGAGAATGAGCAGTTCTTC. Translated, it gives CATSRDRGGAENEQFF. J is TRBJ2-1 and V is TRBV15; 8 bases align to TRBD2. Looked up from germline, CDR1 is LNHNV and CDR2 is YYDKDF (reference sequence). The V and J ends lost 0 bases and 7 bases, in that order; junction bases with no gene match: 8. The CDR3 runs to 16 residues.

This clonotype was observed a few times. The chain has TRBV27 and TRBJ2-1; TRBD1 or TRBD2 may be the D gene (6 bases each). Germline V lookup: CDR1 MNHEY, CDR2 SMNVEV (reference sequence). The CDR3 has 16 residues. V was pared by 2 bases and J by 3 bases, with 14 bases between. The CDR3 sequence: CASSLVGGPFYNEQFF. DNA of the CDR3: TGTGCCAGCAGTTTAGTAGGGGGGCCATTCTACAATGAGCAGTTCTTC.

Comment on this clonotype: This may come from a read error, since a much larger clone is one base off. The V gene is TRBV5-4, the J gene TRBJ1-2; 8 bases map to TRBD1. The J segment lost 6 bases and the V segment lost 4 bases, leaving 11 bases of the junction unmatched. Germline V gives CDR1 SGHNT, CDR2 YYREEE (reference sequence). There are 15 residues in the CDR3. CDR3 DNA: TGTGCCAGCAGCCCCCGGACAGGGAAGGGGGATGGCTACACCTTC. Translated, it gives CASSPRTGKGDGYTF.

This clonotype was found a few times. Here the CDR3 DNA reads TGTGCCAGCAGCTTTAGTCGTGCAGGGAAGGGGAATCAGCCCCAGCATTTT. Translation gives CASSFSRAGKGNQPQHF. The rearrangement joins TRBV7-2 to TRBJ1-5; weak D call: TRBD1 (5 bases). This CDR3 contains 17 residues. Germline CDR1 is SGHTA and CDR2 is FQGNSA. Trimming removed 3 bases from V and 4 bases from J, with 19 bases in between.

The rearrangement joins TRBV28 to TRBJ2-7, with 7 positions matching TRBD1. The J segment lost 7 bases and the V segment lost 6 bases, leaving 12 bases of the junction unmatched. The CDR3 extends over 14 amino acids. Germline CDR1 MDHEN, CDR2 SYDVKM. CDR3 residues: CASSPDRIPGEQYF. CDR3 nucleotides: TGTGCCAGCAGCCCGGACAGGATTCCTGGGGAGCAGTACTTC.

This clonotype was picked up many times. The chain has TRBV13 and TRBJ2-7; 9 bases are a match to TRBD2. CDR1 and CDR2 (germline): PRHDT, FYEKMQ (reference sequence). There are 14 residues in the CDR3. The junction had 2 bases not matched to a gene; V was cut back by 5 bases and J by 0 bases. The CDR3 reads CASSLAGHSYEQYF. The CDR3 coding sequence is TGTGCCAGCAGCCTAGCGGGGCACTCCTACGAGCAGTACTTC.

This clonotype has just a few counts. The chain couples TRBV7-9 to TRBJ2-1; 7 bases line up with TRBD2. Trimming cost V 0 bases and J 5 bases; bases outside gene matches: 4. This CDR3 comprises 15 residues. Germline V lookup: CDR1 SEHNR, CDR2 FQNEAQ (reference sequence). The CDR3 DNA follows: TGTGCCAGCAGCTTAGCGGGACTACGCGACAATGAGCAGTTCTTC. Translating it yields CASSLAGLRDNEQFF.

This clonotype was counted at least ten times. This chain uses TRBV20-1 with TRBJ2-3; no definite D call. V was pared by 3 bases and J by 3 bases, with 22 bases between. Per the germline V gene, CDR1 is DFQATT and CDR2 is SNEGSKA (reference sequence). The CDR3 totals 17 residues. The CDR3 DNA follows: TGCAGTGCTAGTACTACCGGGCCCTCCTTGGCAACAGATACGCAGTATTTT. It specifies CSASTTGPSLATDTQYF.

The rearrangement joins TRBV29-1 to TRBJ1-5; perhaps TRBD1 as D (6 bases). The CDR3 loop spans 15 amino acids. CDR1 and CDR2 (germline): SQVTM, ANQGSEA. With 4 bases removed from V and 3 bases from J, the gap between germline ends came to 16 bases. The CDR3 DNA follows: TGCAGCGTTGTAGTACAGGGTCGGGACAATCAGCCCCAGCATTTT. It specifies CSVVVQGRDNQPQHF. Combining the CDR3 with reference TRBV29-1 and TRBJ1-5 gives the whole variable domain SAVISQKPSRDICQRGTSLTIQCQVDSQVTMMFWYRQQPGQSLTLIATANQGSEATYESGFVIDKFPISRPNLTFSTLTVSNMSPEDSSIYLCSVVVQGRDNQPQHFGDGTRLSIL.

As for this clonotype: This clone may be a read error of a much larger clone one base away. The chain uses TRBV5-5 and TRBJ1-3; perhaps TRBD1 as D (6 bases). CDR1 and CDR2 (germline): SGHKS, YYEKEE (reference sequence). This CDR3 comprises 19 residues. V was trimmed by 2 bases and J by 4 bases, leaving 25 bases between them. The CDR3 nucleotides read TGTGCCAGCAGCTTAAACGAGGGGGGACGGAACCCTCTGGGAAACACCATATATTTT. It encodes CASSLNEGGRNPLGNTIYF.

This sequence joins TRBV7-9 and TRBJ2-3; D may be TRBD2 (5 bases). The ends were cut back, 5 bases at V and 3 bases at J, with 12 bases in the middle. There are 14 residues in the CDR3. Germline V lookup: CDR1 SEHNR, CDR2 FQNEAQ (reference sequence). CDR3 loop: CASSPKLETDTQYF. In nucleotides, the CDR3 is TGTGCCAGCAGCCCTAAACTAGAAACAGATACGCAGTATTTT. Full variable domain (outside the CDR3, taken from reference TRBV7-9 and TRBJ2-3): DTGVSQNPRHKITKRGQNVTFRCDPISEHNRLYWYRQTLGQGPEFLTYFQNEAQLEKSRLLSDRFSAERPKGSFSTLEIQRTEQGDSAMYLCASSPKLETDTQYFGPGTRLTVL.

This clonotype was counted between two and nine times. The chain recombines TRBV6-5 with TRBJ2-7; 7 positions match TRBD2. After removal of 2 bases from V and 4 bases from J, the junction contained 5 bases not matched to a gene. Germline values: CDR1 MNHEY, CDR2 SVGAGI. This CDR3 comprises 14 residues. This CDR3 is CASSYGRGRYEQYF. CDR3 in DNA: TGTGCCAGCAGTTACGGGCGGGGGAGGTACGAGCAGTACTTC.

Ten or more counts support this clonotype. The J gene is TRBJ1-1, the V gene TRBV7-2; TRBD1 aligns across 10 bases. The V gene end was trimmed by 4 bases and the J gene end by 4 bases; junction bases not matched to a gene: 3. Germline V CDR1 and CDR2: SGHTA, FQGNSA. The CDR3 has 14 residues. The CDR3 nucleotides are TGTGCCAGCAGCTCCGGGACAGGGGTCACTGAAGCTTTCTTT. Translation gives CASSSGTGVTEAFF. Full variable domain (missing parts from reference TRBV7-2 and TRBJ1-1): GAGVSQSPSNKVTEKGKDVELRCDPISGHTALYWYRQSLGQGLEFLIYFQGNSAPDKSGLPSDRFSAERTGGSVSTLTIQRTQQEDSAVYLCASSSGTGVTEAFFGQGTRLTVV.

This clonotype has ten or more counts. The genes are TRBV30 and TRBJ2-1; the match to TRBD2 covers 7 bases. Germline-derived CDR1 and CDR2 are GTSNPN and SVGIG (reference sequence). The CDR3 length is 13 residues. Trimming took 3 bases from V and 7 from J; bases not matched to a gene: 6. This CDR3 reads CAWRAGVGNEQFF. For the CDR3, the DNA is TGTGCCTGGAGGGCGGGAGTAGGGAATGAGCAGTTCTTC.

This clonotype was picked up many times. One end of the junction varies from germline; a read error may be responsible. The CDR3, as DNA: TGCAGTTCTAGCGGGGGGGGGACAGATACGCAGTATTTT. Translating it yields CSSSGGGTDTQYF. This sequence joins TRBV20-1 and TRBJ2-3, with 12 bases aligning to TRBD2. The V gene's germline CDR1 is DFQATT and CDR2 SNEGSKA (reference sequence). The CDR3 covers 13 residues.

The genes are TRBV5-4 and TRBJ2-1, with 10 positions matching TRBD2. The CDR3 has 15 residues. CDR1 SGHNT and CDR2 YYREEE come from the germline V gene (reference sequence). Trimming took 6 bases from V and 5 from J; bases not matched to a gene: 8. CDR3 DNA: TGTGCCAGCACCTTAGCGGGGGGTGTCCACAATGAGCAGTTCTTC. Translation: CASTLAGGVHNEQFF.

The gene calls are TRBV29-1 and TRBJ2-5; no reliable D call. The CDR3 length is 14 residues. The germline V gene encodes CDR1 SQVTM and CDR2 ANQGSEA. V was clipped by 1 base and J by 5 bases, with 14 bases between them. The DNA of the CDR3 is TGCAGCGTTGAAGGATGGGGATCGGTCGAGACCCAGTACTTC. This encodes CSVEGWGSVETQYF.

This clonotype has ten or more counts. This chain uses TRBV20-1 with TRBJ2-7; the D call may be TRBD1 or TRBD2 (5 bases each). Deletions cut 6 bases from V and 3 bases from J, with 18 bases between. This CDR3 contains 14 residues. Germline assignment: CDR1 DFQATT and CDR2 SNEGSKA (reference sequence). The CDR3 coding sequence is TGCAGTGCCAAATCACGGGACGGTAACTACGAGCAGTACTTC. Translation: CSAKSRDGNYEQYF.

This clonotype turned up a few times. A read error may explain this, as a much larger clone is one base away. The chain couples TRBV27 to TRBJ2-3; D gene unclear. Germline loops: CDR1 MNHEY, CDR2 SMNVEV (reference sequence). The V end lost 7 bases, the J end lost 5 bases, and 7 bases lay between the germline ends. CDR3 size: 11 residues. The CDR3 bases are TGTGCCAGCATCTGGGGAGATACGCAGTATTTT. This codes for CASIWGDTQYF.

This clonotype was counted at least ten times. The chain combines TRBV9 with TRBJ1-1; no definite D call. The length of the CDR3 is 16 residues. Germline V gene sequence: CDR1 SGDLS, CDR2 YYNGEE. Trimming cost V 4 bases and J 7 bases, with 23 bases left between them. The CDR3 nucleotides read TGTGCCAGCAGCTCAACCTTCCTAAGATTTGGTGGTGAAGCTTTCTTT. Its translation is CASSSTFLRFGGEAFF.

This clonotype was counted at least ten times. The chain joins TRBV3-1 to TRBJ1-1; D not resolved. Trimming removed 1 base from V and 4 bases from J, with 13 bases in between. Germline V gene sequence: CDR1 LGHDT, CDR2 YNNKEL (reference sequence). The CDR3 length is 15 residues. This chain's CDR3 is CASSQVMEISTEAFF. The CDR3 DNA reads TGTGCCAGCAGCCAAGTGATGGAAATCAGCACTGAAGCTTTCTTT. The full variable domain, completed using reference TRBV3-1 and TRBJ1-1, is DTAVSQTPKYLVTQMGNDKSIKCEQNLGHDTMYWYKQDSKKFLKIMFSYNNKELIINETVPNRFSPKSPDKAHLNLHINSLELGDSAVYFCASSQVMEISTEAFFGQGTRLTVV.

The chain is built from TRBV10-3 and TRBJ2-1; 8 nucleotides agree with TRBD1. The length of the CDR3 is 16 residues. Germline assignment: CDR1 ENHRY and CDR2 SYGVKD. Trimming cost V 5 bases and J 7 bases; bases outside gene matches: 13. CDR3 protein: CAISNSGRGRLNEQFF. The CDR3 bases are TGTGCCATCAGTAACTCGGGCAGGGGGCGCTTAAATGAGCAGTTCTTC.

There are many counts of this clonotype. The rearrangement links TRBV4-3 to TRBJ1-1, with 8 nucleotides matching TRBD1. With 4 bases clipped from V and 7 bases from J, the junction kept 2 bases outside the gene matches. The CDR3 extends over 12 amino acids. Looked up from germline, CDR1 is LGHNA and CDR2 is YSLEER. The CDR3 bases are TGCGCCAGCAGCCCCGACAGGGGTGAAGCTTTCTTT. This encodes CASSPDRGEAFF.